This T cell receptor (beta chain) appears in the sequencing data of a study of identical twins (dated by TCRdb to the mid-2010s). In terms of the full investigation: The study deep-sequenced TCR alpha and beta repertoires from monozygotic twins, unrelated adults of various ages and cord blood to test whether fetal clonotypes persist. Replicate twin experiments were performed at different times using different library preparation protocols to rule out contamination.

Library preparation used 5' RACE. The data were produced on an Illumina HiSeq 2000. Template switching added a universal primer binding site, and the final cDNA carried a unique molecular identifier that allowed TCR cDNA molecules to be counted accurately. Specific primers in the conserved constant-segment region were used to synthesize first-strand cDNA for the TCR alpha and beta chains. To control for contamination, each cDNA library was double barcoded with a SMART-Mk sample barcode plus Illumina barcodes. TruSeq adapter sequences along with Illumina sample barcodes were introduced in two successive PCR steps. The Illumina HiSeq platform was used with custom primers to sequence TCR alpha and beta cDNA libraries. Regarding the original processing steps: MiGEC processed the raw reads to extract unique molecular identifiers, while MiXCR was used to determine the CDR3 positions. For each individual, recombination models were inferred using an EM algorithm with the repgenHMM and IGoR tools. Shared clonotype analysis was performed with the tcR package in R, normalizing sharing by the product of cloneset sizes. To study raw recombination without the effects of thymic and clonal selection, out-of-frame nonproductive sequences were analyzed. The public sequencing data were trimmed at Q25 with fastp and processed into clonotypes with MiXCR by TCRdb, which kept only in-frame beta chains. Each record represents a unique CDR3 protein, reported with the most common genes and DNA among its rows. The V and J calls were not made by the authors but by TCRdb's processing. For this sample the table gives hundreds of thousands of distinct CDR3 sequences, of which around 6% were detected only once. The ten largest clonotypes hold roughly 2% of the sample.

In the case of this clonotype: Its binding antigen is unknown. No base quality information exists; no much larger clone differs at one position.

CDR1 and CDR2, per the germline V gene, are SGHNT and YENEEA. Including cysteine and phenylalanine, the CDR3 has 15 amino acids. Left in the record is the CDR3 DNA by itself, 45 bases read in frame from the first base. Trimmed from V: 5 bases; trimmed from J: 4 bases; junction bases lacking a gene match: 6. The full study reports these points: In monozygotic twins, recombination models systematically underestimated out-of-frame TCR alpha sharing, but the models matched the sharing seen between unrelated individuals. Zero-insertion analyses could be partly confounded by invariant T cells such as MAIT and iNKT, although diverse VJ usage argued against such confounding for most clonotypes. Because the same donors could not be followed over many years, conclusions were based on cross-sectional statistical analysis. Compared with coincidental sharing between unrelated individuals, out-of-frame TCR alpha sequences shared between twins had an excess of sequences with low generation probability. Abundant cord blood beta clonotypes had fewer insertions, young adult naive repertoires showed a similar but weaker trend, and memory repertoires showed no such trend. In beta out-of-frame sequences, excess twin sharing was weaker, because having fewer shared sequences lowered the signal-to-noise ratio.

All donors were healthy Caucasians. Three unrelated non-twin adults were additionally sequenced: a male aged 18 to 29, a male aged 50 to 60 and a female aged 50 to 60. Miltenyi CD45RO+ enrichment and human naive T-cell isolation kits were used to isolate memory (CD45RO+) and naive T cells from PBMC. What was sequenced was naive T cells sorted from blood. The cell subset or site label corresponds to: cells isolated with a human naive T-cell isolation kit. Recombination connected TRBV11-3 to TRBJ1-3, and 9 bases in between align with TRBD1. This TCR derives from a man between 18 and 29 years old in good health. For the CDR3, the sequence is CASSRRDRDGNTIYF. At the DNA level, the sequence is TGTGCCAGCAGCCGGCGGGACAGGGACGGAAACACCATATATTTT.